A single sample is the source of the 5 T cell receptor beta chains below, sequenced in a study of blood T cell repertoires in COVID-19. Data came from immunoSEQ multiplex PCR; TCRdb stores just in-frame clones and leaves some out. This table holds roughly 190,000 clones, roughly 91% found once. The material sequenced was peripheral blood. The receptor set was obtained from a man between 40 and 49 years old with active or convalescent COVID-19.

CDR3 bases: TGCGCCAGCAGCTCCCCCCTTGGACTAGCGGGAGTCACCGGGGAGCTGTTTTTT. It is translated as CASSSPLGLAGVTGELFF. The rearrangement links TRBV5-1 to TRBJ2-2, with 13 bases fitting TRBD2. From germline, CDR1 is SGHRS and CDR2 YFSETQ. This CDR3 has 18 amino acids. The trim removed 3 bases at V and 4 bases at J, leaving 9 bases unmatched. The complete variable domain, with remaining parts taken from reference TRBV5-1 and TRBJ2-2, reads KAGVTQTPRYLIKTRGQQVTLSCSPISGHRSVSWYQQTPGQGLQFLFEYFSETQRNKGNFPGRFSGRQFSNSRSEMNVSTLELGDSALYLCASSSPLGLAGVTGELFFGEGSRLTVL.

The chain joins TRBV2 to TRBJ2-7; 7 nucleotides match TRBD1. V shed 1 base and J 3 bases; nucleotides not matched to a gene: 6. Germline loops: CDR1 SNHLY, CDR2 FYNNEI. The CDR3 runs 15 residues. The CDR3 spells CASSEVEGQNYEQYF. The CDR3 DNA reads as TGTGCCAGCAGTGAAGTCGAGGGACAGAACTACGAGCAGTACTTC.

The chain is built from TRBV7-9 and TRBJ2-7, with 7 bases matching TRBD1. V gave up 4 bases and J gave up 7 bases; unmatched junction bases: 7. CDR1 is SEHNR, CDR2 FQNEAQ, per germline (reference sequence). The CDR3 is made up of 13 amino acids. The CDR3 spells CASSSDRAKEQYF. The CDR3 bases are TGTGCCAGCAGCTCCGACAGGGCAAAGGAGCAGTACTTC.

The chain combines TRBV7-2 with TRBJ2-1; D possibly corresponds to TRBD2 (5 bases). This CDR3 region has 18 residues. Germline V gene sequence: CDR1 SGHTA, CDR2 FQGNSA. The ends were cut back, 3 bases at V and 1 base at J, with 19 bases in the middle. CDR3 residues: CASSFGLPATWSYNEQFF. CDR3 coding DNA: TGTGCCAGCAGCTTCGGACTGCCAGCTACGTGGTCCTACAATGAGCAGTTCTTC.

The gene calls are TRBV19 and TRBJ2-1, with 9 bases fitting TRBD2. The CDR3 runs 13 residues. CDR1 LNHDA and CDR2 SQIVND come from the germline V gene (reference sequence). The V gene end was trimmed by 10 bases and the J gene end by 5 bases; junction bases not matched to a gene: 6. The CDR3 DNA follows: TGTGCCACAGGACTAGCGCGAAACAATGAGCAGTTCTTC. It specifies CATGLARNNEQFF.